The 28 T cell receptor beta chains below come from one sample, sequenced in a study of T cells in Graves' hyperthyroidism and ophthalmopathy. Amplified TCR beta CDR3 regions derived from RNA transcripts. HTBI primers were the set used in a first-round RT-PCR of the TCR CDR3. TCRdb analysed the multiplex PCR reads with MiXCR anew, one entry per CDR3 protein. The sample records 300,000 to 450,000 distinct CDR3 sequences, about 15% being singletons. The sample consisted of blood. These receptors all stem from a woman under 40 with Graves' hyperthyroidism that later progressed to Graves' ophthalmopathy.

This clonotype occurred once. A read error may be the cause here, since a much bigger clone is one base away. The rearrangement joins TRBV11-2 to TRBJ2-5; no reliable D call. Germline loops: CDR1 SGHAT, CDR2 FQNNGV. This CDR3 contains 12 residues. CDR3: CASGLESIEVHF. DNA for the CDR3: TGTGCCAGCGGCTTAGAATCAATTGAAGTCCACTTC. Together with reference TRBV11-2 and TRBJ2-5, the CDR3 gives the full variable domain: EAGVAQSPRYKIIEKRQSVAFWCNPISGHATLYWYQQILGQGPKLLIQFQNNGVVDDSQLPKDRFSAERLKGVDSTLKIQPAKLEDSAVYLCASGLESIEVHFGPGTRLLVL.

This clonotype was recorded a few times. The genes are TRBV15 and TRBJ1-3, with D perhaps TRBD1 (6 bases). The germline V gene has CDR1 LNHNV and CDR2 YYDKDF (reference sequence). V dropped 1 base and J dropped 4 bases, with 11 bases sitting between them. The CDR3 covers 15 residues. The CDR3 DNA sequence: TGTGCCACCAGCAGAGGCGGGGGCGGGGGAAACACCATATATTTT. Its translation: CATSRGGGGGNTIYF.

This clonotype was counted at least ten times. The chain uses TRBV27 and TRBJ1-4; D is unclear. Looked up from germline, CDR1 is MNHEY and CDR2 is SMNVEV (reference sequence). This CDR3 is 15 amino acids long. V lost 2 bases and J lost 7, with 14 bases in between. CDR3 amino acids: CASSLNWAQVEKLFF. The CDR3 nucleotides read TGTGCCAGCAGTTTAAATTGGGCTCAGGTTGAAAAACTGTTTTTT.

The chain is built from TRBV4-2 and TRBJ1-1, with a possible D match to TRBD1 (5 bases). Germline CDR1 is LGHNA and CDR2 is YNFKEQ. Deletions cut 4 bases from V and 1 base from J, with 10 bases between. This CDR3 has 14 residues. The CDR3 is CASSPPGGNTEAFF. DNA of the CDR3: TGTGCCAGCAGCCCCCCGGGGGGGAACACTGAAGCTTTCTTT.

This clonotype showed up many times. This chain links TRBV28 with TRBJ1-2, with D tentatively TRBD1 (6 bases). CDR3 length equals 14 residues. The germline V gene has CDR1 MDHEN and CDR2 SYDVKM. V was cut by 7 bases and J by 0 bases, with 12 bases left in between. CDR3 sequence (DNA): TGTGCCAGCACCGTGGACAGCACTAACTATGGCTACACCTTC. Protein: CASTVDSTNYGYTF.

This clonotype was observed many times. J is TRBJ1-3 and V is TRBV5-1; the D gene is possibly TRBD1 (5 bases). V lost 8 bases to trimming and J lost 0 bases, with 15 bases between them. The CDR3 loop spans 15 amino acids. Germline V CDR1 and CDR2: SGHRS, YFSETQ. CDR3 coding DNA: TGCGCCAGGGGCCGAACGGGGGACTCTGGAAACACCATATATTTT. This translates into CARGRTGDSGNTIYF.

This clonotype was detected many times. The J gene is TRBJ1-2, the V gene TRBV6-1; D uncertain. V lost 10 bases and J 4 bases, leaving 13 bases between the germline ends. Germline CDR1 MNHNS, CDR2 SASEGT. CDR3 length equals 12 residues. The CDR3 DNA reads TGTGCCACGGCCCGGGTATCCTATGGCTACACCTTC. Its protein is CATARVSYGYTF.

This clonotype was observed a few times. The V call is TRBV5-1, the J call TRBJ2-7, with TRBD2 matching 13 bases. CDR3 length: 16 residues. Germline V CDR1 and CDR2: SGHRS, YFSETQ. V was clipped by 5 bases and J by 7 bases; unmatched bases: 12. The CDR3 here is CASRTGLAGAYLEQYF. The CDR3 nucleotides are TGCGCCAGCAGAACAGGACTAGCGGGGGCCTATTTGGAGCAGTACTTC.

This clonotype was seen only a few times. The chain has TRBV4-1 and TRBJ1-1; D gene ambiguous. Germline lookup yields CDR1 MGHRA and CDR2 YSYEKL. V shed 0 bases and J shed 7 bases, with 15 bases lying between them. The CDR3 extends over 15 amino acids. The CDR3 sequence: CASSQDVVRGNEAFF. Here the CDR3 DNA reads TGCGCCAGCAGCCAAGATGTGGTGCGTGGGAATGAAGCTTTCTTT.

This chain links TRBV6-2 or TRBV6-3 with TRBJ1-5, with D maybe TRBD1 (5 bases). CDR1 is MNHEY, CDR2 SVGEGT, per germline. Trimming took off 3 bases at V and 2 bases at J, with 14 bases between the two ends. This CDR3 comprises 16 residues. The CDR3 is CASSYRRGSGNQPQHF. The CDR3, as DNA: TGTGCCAGCAGTTATAGAAGGGGAAGTGGCAATCAGCCCCAGCATTTT.

The chain links TRBV5-1 to TRBJ2-5, with TRBD2 matching over 13 bases. From germline, CDR1 is SGHRS and CDR2 YFSETQ. The CDR3 contains 15 residues. V gave up 4 bases and J gave up 5 bases; unmatched junction bases: 5. CDR3 protein: CASSGTSGAGETQYF. In nucleotides, the CDR3 is TGCGCCAGCAGCGGGACTAGCGGGGCGGGTGAGACCCAGTACTTC.

The chain employs TRBV11-2 and TRBJ1-3; possible D gene TRBD1, 5 bases. There are 15 residues in the CDR3. Trimming left V 0 bases short and J 4 bases short, with 10 bases between. The germline CDR1 and CDR2 sequences are SGHAT and FQNNGV. The CDR3 DNA reads TGTGCCAGCAGCTTAGAAGGAGGGGTAGGAAACACCATATATTTT. Its protein is CASSLEGGVGNTIYF.

This clonotype was found many times. The CDR3 DNA is TGTGCCAGCAGCCAGGAGACTAGCGGGAGGTACGAGCAGTACTTC. It yields the protein CASSQETSGRYEQYF. The V call is TRBV4-2, the J call TRBJ2-7; 13 bases line up with TRBD2. This CDR3 region has 15 residues. V was clipped by 3 bases and J by 4 bases; unmatched bases: 3. Germline assignment: CDR1 LGHNA and CDR2 YNFKEQ.

This clonotype was detected only a few times. J is TRBJ2-4 and V is TRBV5-6, with D possibly TRBD1 on 5 matching bases. CDR1 SGHDT and CDR2 YYEEEE come from the germline V gene. This CDR3 has 15 amino acids. Deletions cut 3 bases from V and 2 bases from J, with 12 bases between. CDR3 sequence: CASSSPQEPKNIQYF. CDR3 nucleotides: TGTGCCAGCAGCTCGCCACAGGAGCCCAAAAACATTCAGTACTTC. The variable domain in full, with the rest retrieved from reference TRBV5-6 and TRBJ2-4, is DAGVTQSPTHLIKTRGQQVTLRCSPKSGHDTVSWYQQALGQGPQFIFQYYEEEERQRGNFPDRFSGHQFPNYSSELNVNALLLGDSALYLCASSSPQEPKNIQYFGAGTRLSVL.

There are many counts of this clonotype. This chain uses TRBV28 with TRBJ1-1; 7 nucleotides match TRBD1. The V and J ends lost 2 bases and 4 bases, in that order; junction bases with no gene match: 1. Germline V gives CDR1 MDHEN, CDR2 SYDVKM. This CDR3 contains 13 residues. The CDR3 reads CASSLGTVTEAFF. The CDR3 nucleotides are TGTGCCAGCAGTTTAGGGACAGTCACTGAAGCTTTCTTT.

The V gene is TRBV7-2, the J gene TRBJ2-7, with 13 bases aligning to TRBD2. Trimming took 6 bases from V and 4 from J; bases not matched to a gene: 9. The CDR3 length is 16 residues. Germline V gene data show CDR1 as SGHTA and CDR2 as FQGNSA. CDR3 coding DNA: TGTGCCAGCAGAACAACGGGACTAGCGGGACGGTACGAGCAGTACTTC. Translation gives CASRTTGLAGRYEQYF.

This clonotype was detected ten times or more. The chain links TRBV7-8 to TRBJ2-5; either TRBD1 or TRBD2 may supply D (6 bases each). Trimming took 5 bases from V and 9 from J, leaving 22 bases between them. The germline V gene encodes CDR1 SGHVS and CDR2 FQNEAQ. CDR3 length: 15 amino acids. Written as DNA, the CDR3 is TGTGCCAGCAGCCCTACCCGGGGACTGGGGGCGGCCCAGTACTTC. Its translation: CASSPTRGLGAAQYF.

This clonotype appeared many times. The V and J genes are TRBV14 and TRBJ2-5; no reliable D call. The germline V gene has CDR1 SGHDN and CDR2 FVKESK. The CDR3 is 12 amino acids. V dropped 2 bases and J dropped 4 bases, with 5 bases sitting between them. CDR3 in DNA: TGTGCCAGCAGCCAATTCCGAGAGACCCAGTACTTC. It specifies CASSQFRETQYF.

This clonotype was observed at least ten times. V usage is TRBV30 and J usage is TRBJ1-2; TRBD1 agrees at 8 bases. Germline CDR1 is GTSNPN and CDR2 is SVGIG (reference sequence). V lost 5 bases, J lost 8 bases, and 10 bases stayed unmatched. This CDR3 is 13 amino acids long. The CDR3 DNA is TGTGCCTGGCATACTCAGGGGGCTAGCGGCTACACCTTC. This translates into CAWHTQGASGYTF.

The chain's CDR3 is CSARDQDSYEQYF. In DNA form, the CDR3 reads TGCAGTGCTAGAGATCAGGATTCCTACGAGCAGTACTTC. The genes are TRBV20-1 and TRBJ2-7; D not certain. V dropped 0 bases and J dropped 1 base, with 7 bases sitting between them. The V gene's germline CDR1 is DFQATT and CDR2 SNEGSKA (reference sequence). The CDR3 covers 13 residues.

The CDR3 DNA follows: TGTGCCAGCAGCTCGGACAGGGGAGTTAGCTACGAGCAGTACTTC. Protein sequence: CASSSDRGVSYEQYF. This chain links TRBV11-2 with TRBJ2-7; 9 bases fit TRBD1. The V gene end was trimmed by 4 bases and the J gene end by 3 bases; junction bases not matched to a gene: 7. This CDR3 has 15 amino acids. CDR1 SGHAT and CDR2 FQNNGV come from the germline V gene.

The V gene is TRBV14, the J gene TRBJ2-7, with D tentatively TRBD2 (5 bases). The CDR3 covers 15 residues. Between the trimmed V and J ends, which lost 4 bases and 2 bases, there was a span of 15 bases. Germline V gene lookup returns CDR1 SGHDN and CDR2 FVKESK. CDR3 DNA sequence: TGTGCCAGCAGCCCTCCGGGATCGAGGGCCTACGAGCAGTACTTC. Translated, it gives CASSPPGSRAYEQYF.

This clonotype showed up many times. The chain uses TRBV6-1 and TRBJ1-1; D unresolved. Trimming stripped 4 bases from V and 0 bases from J, with 12 bases between. The CDR3 is made up of 15 amino acids. Looked up from germline, CDR1 is MNHNS and CDR2 is SASEGT. The CDR3 nucleotides read TGTGCCAGCAGTGGGACCCCCGAACTGAACACTGAAGCTTTCTTT. Protein product: CASSGTPELNTEAFF.

J is TRBJ2-7 and V is TRBV28; D perhaps matches TRBD2 (6 bases). From germline, CDR1 is MDHEN and CDR2 SYDVKM. This CDR3 is 15 amino acids long. V was clipped by 3 bases and J by 4 bases, with 16 bases between them. CDR3 amino acids: CASSLDGTVPYEQYF. CDR3 sequence (DNA): TGTGCCAGCAGTTTGGACGGGACTGTCCCTTACGAGCAGTACTTC.

The rearrangement links TRBV20-1 to TRBJ2-4, with D tentatively TRBD1 or TRBD2 (5 bases each). Looked up from germline, CDR1 is DFQATT and CDR2 is SNEGSKA (reference sequence). This CDR3 comprises 14 residues. Trimming removed 8 bases at V and 6 bases at J, with 20 bases between. CDR3 in DNA: TGCAGTACCACAAGGGACCGAAGGGTAAACATTCAGTACTTC. Residues: CSTTRDRRVNIQYF.

The CDR3 loop is CAISVIGENYGYTF. The CDR3 DNA reads as TGTGCCATCAGTGTTATAGGCGAAAACTATGGCTACACCTTC. The V gene is TRBV10-3, the J gene TRBJ1-2; no definite D call. The CDR3 totals 14 residues. Trimming pared 4 bases from V and 2 bases from J, leaving 11 bases between. Germline V gene lookup returns CDR1 ENHRY and CDR2 SYGVKD.

In its sample, this clonotype was seen a few times. This chain links TRBV10-3 with TRBJ2-2, with D maybe TRBD1 (6 bases). Trimming cost V 4 bases and J 1 base, with 16 bases left between them. The CDR3 has 17 amino acids. Germline CDR1 and CDR2: ENHRY and SYGVKD. CDR3 loop: CAISGLTGTQNTGELFF. CDR3 bases: TGTGCCATCAGTGGACTCACCGGGACACAGAACACCGGGGAGCTGTTTTTT.

This clonotype was detected only a few times. The chain has TRBV20-1 and TRBJ2-1; 10 positions match TRBD1. Germline CDR1 is DFQATT and CDR2 is SNEGSKA (reference sequence). The V segment lost 4 bases and the J segment 0 bases; nucleotides outside the gene matches: 24. CDR3 length equals 22 residues. This CDR3 is CSAKPGQGLPLLDGSSYNEQFF. The DNA of the CDR3 is TGCAGTGCTAAACCGGGACAGGGGTTACCGCTCCTAGACGGCAGCTCCTACAATGAGCAGTTCTTC.